The 5 T cell receptor beta chains below were found in one sample sequenced in a study of Graves' ophthalmopathy and Graves' hyperthyroidism. The TCR beta CDR3 regions underwent amplification from RNA transcripts. Scientists carried out first-round RT-PCR using HTBI primers and then a second-round multiplex PCR. MiXCR, run by TCRdb on the multiplex PCR reads, gives a single entry per CDR3 protein. The sample has some 250,000 distinct CDR3 sequences, around 50% seen once. The sample comprised peripheral blood. The origin of the receptors is an adult man with Graves' ophthalmopathy.

This clonotype was detected only a few times. The gene calls are TRBV7-6 and TRBJ1-3; D possibly corresponds to TRBD1 (6 bases). V was shortened by 6 bases and J by 4 bases, with 13 bases between the two germline ends. Germline CDR1 reads SGHVS; CDR2 reads FNYEAQ. The CDR3 sequence is 14 residues long. CDR3 loop: CASSRDRRGNTIYF. CDR3 in DNA: TGTGCCAGCAGTCGCGACAGGCGAGGAAACACCATATATTTT.

This clonotype was observed a few times. This chain links TRBV12-3 or TRBV12-4 with TRBJ1-2, with D perhaps matching TRBD1 (5 bases). This CDR3 is 18 amino acids long. The ends were cut back, 5 bases at V and 4 bases at J, with 26 bases in the middle. The CDR3 loop is CASSGAVGPTGRGYGYTF. CDR3 bases: TGTGCCAGCAGTGGGGCCGTTGGACCCACCGGGCGGGGCTATGGCTACACCTTC.

The rearrangement joins TRBV12-3 or TRBV12-4 to TRBJ2-2; D may be TRBD2 (5 bases). With 3 bases removed from V and 6 bases from J, the gap between germline ends came to 14 bases. This CDR3 is 15 amino acids long. The CDR3 spells CASSFNGVISGELFF. The CDR3 DNA is TGTGCCAGCAGTTTTAACGGGGTAATCTCCGGGGAGCTGTTTTTT.

In its sample, this clonotype was seen a few times. J is TRBJ2-5 and V is TRBV2; D is possibly TRBD2 (6 bases). The CDR3 has 14 residues. V lost 8 bases to trimming and J lost 5 bases, with 18 bases between them. Germline CDR1 and CDR2: SNHLY and FYNNEI. The CDR3, as DNA: TGTGCCAGCGCCCTAATGGAGGGGCAGGAGACCCAGTACTTC. Translated, it gives CASALMEGQETQYF.

This rearrangement joins TRBV5-8 to TRBJ1-1; maybe TRBD1 (6 bases). Germline CDR1 and CDR2: SGHTS and YDEGEE. CDR3 length: 15 amino acids. The V end was cut by 1 base, the J end by 7 bases, with 17 bases between. The CDR3 DNA is TGTGCCAGCAGCTTGCTCTCGTCTGGGGGCCATGAAGCTTTCTTT. Translation gives CASSLLSSGGHEAFF.